These 23 T cell receptor beta chains originate from one sample sequenced in a study of T cell responses to AZD1222 COVID-19 vaccine. Measured with immunoSEQ multiplex PCR; TCRdb has only the in-frame clones, and not every one. The sample has roughly 150,000 clones; 70% to 90% are singletons. The sample here was peripheral blood, taken 28 days after the second AZD1222 dose. The receptors were sampled from an adult who received the AZD1222 COVID-19 vaccine.

Here the CDR3 DNA reads TGTGCCAGCAGCTTCGGGCAGGAGACTGAAGCTTTCTTT. This encodes CASSFGQETEAFF. The chain has TRBV7-2 and TRBJ1-1, with D uncertain. The germline V and J ends were trimmed by 3 bases and 5 bases, with 10 bases remaining between them. In germline, CDR1 is SGHTA, CDR2 FQGNSA. This CDR3 has 13 amino acids.

This chain joins TRBV3-1 (or the pseudogene TRBV3-2) and TRBJ1-5; the D gene is possibly TRBD1 (5 bases). With 3 bases removed from V and 5 bases from J, the gap between germline ends came to 5 bases. CDR1 and CDR2 (germline): LGHDT, YNNKEL (reference sequence). CDR3 size: 12 residues. CDR3 coding DNA: TGTGCCAGCAGCCAGACAGATCAGCCCCAGCATTTT. Protein product: CASSQTDQPQHF.

This clone was seen a single time. The V gene is TRBV27, the J gene TRBJ1-6; D remains ambiguous. The V gene lost 6 bases and the J gene lost 7 bases, with 16 bases spanning the gap. The CDR3 runs to 15 residues. CDR1 and CDR2 (germline): MNHEY, SMNVEV (reference sequence). The CDR3 DNA sequence: TGTGCCAGCAGCATACTGCGGACTGACAATTCACCCCTCCACTTT. Translation: CASSILRTDNSPLHF.

The rearrangement uses TRBV10-2 and TRBJ2-4, with 7 bases lining up with TRBD2. Germline CDR1 and CDR2: WSHSY and SAAADI. CDR3 length: 16 amino acids. The V and J ends lost 0 bases and 7 bases, in that order; junction bases with no gene match: 9. The CDR3 sequence: CASSESGGGSRNIQYF. The CDR3 nucleotides are TGCGCCAGCAGTGAGTCGGGCGGCGGGAGTAGGAACATTCAGTACTTC.

This clone was recorded once. The genes are TRBV2 and TRBJ2-3; no clear D. Germline-derived CDR1 and CDR2 are SNHLY and FYNNEI. V dropped 4 bases and J dropped 4 bases, with 12 bases sitting between them. The CDR3 spans 14 residues. CDR3 DNA sequence: TGTGCCAGCAGTGTAAGGGCTGGTGCAGATACGCAGTATTTT. Its translation: CASSVRAGADTQYF.

This sequence joins TRBV18 and TRBJ1-4; D remains ambiguous. The CDR3 loop spans 13 amino acids. Germline assignment: CDR1 KGHSH and CDR2 LQKENI. The V and J ends lost 5 bases and 5 bases respectively, with 9 bases between them. The CDR3 region is CASSESLNEKLFF. CDR3 DNA sequence: TGTGCCAGCTCAGAAAGCCTCAATGAAAAACTGTTTTTT.

The chain carries TRBV4-3 and TRBJ2-5, with no clear D. The CDR3 is made up of 14 amino acids. The germline V gene has CDR1 LGHNA and CDR2 YSLEER. The V and J ends lost 0 bases and 5 bases respectively, with 10 bases between them. CDR3 protein: CASSQEWQVETQYF. CDR3 nucleotides: TGCGCCAGCAGCCAAGAATGGCAGGTGGAGACCCAGTACTTC.

The chain is built from TRBV5-1 and TRBJ2-7, with D perhaps assigned TRBD1 or TRBD2 (5 bases each). Germline lookup yields CDR1 SGHRS and CDR2 YFSETQ. V dropped 4 bases and J dropped 6 bases, with 23 bases sitting between them. The CDR3 is 16 amino acids. The chain's CDR3 is CASSLGTGSFQGEQYF. CDR3 nucleotide sequence: TGCGCCAGCAGCCTCGGGACGGGGTCCTTTCAAGGCGAGCAGTACTTC.

This chain joins TRBV9 and TRBJ2-4; the D gene is possibly TRBD1 (6 bases). This CDR3 region has 15 residues. Germline V gene sequence: CDR1 SGDLS, CDR2 YYNGEE. V lost 3 bases and J 1 base, leaving 11 bases between the germline ends. The CDR3 DNA reads TGTGCCAGCAGCGCGACAGGTTGGGCCAAAAACATTCAGTACTTC. As protein: CASSATGWAKNIQYF.

In this sample, this clone turned up once. The chain employs TRBV27 and TRBJ2-1, with D maybe TRBD2 (6 bases). Germline CDR1 reads MNHEY; CDR2 reads SMNVEV (reference sequence). Trimming cost V 10 bases and J 3 bases, with 16 bases left between them. The CDR3 has 14 amino acids. The CDR3 here is CAIDSTGDYNEQFF. CDR3 nucleotides: TGTGCCATAGATTCGACGGGGGACTACAATGAGCAGTTCTTC.

This chain joins TRBV20-1 and TRBJ1-3; D unresolved. Germline V gene lookup returns CDR1 DFQATT and CDR2 SNEGSKA (reference sequence). Deletions cut 3 bases from V and 0 bases from J, with 12 bases between. The CDR3 spans 15 residues. In DNA, the CDR3 is TGCAGTGCTAGTGATGTAAGGGCCTCTGGAAACACCATATATTTT. It is translated as CSASDVRASGNTIYF.

The chain links TRBV18 to TRBJ1-3; no clear D. V gave up 5 bases and J gave up 0 bases, with 14 bases separating them. The CDR3 runs 16 residues. The germline V gene encodes CDR1 KGHSH and CDR2 LQKENI. CDR3 DNA sequence: TGTGCCAGCTCAGAATCGGTTCCCAGCTCTGGAAACACCATATATTTT. This sequence encodes CASSESVPSSGNTIYF.

The chain joins TRBV30 to TRBJ1-2; tentative D call: TRBD1 (5 bases). The CDR3 extends over 13 amino acids. Trimming left V 0 bases short and J 5 bases short, with 10 bases between. Germline V lookup: CDR1 GTSNPN, CDR2 SVGIG (reference sequence). Here the CDR3 DNA reads TGTGCCTGGAGTGTACAGGCTACTTATGGCTACACCTTC. This translates into CAWSVQATYGYTF.

The rearrangement links TRBV7-2 to TRBJ1-1, with D tentatively TRBD1 (5 bases). V was trimmed by 3 bases and J by 0 bases, leaving 11 bases between them. The CDR3 is 15 amino acids. Per the germline V gene, CDR1 is SGHTA and CDR2 is FQGNSA. The CDR3 reads CASSFLTVMNTEAFF. Written as DNA, the CDR3 is TGTGCCAGCAGCTTCCTGACAGTAATGAACACTGAAGCTTTCTTT. The full variable domain, rest sourced from reference TRBV7-2 and TRBJ1-1, is GAGVSQSPSNKVTEKGKDVELRCDPISGHTALYWYRQSLGQGLEFLIYFQGNSAPDKSGLPSDRFSAERTGGSVSTLTIQRTQQEDSAVYLCASSFLTVMNTEAFFGQGTRLTVV.

CDR3 residues: CATNPGLAGSEQYF. The DNA of the CDR3 is TGTGCCACCAACCCGGGACTAGCGGGAAGCGAGCAGTACTTC. The genes are TRBV28 and TRBJ2-7, with 13 bases lining up with TRBD2. This CDR3 comprises 14 residues. Germline V gene lookup returns CDR1 MDHEN and CDR2 SYDVKM. Unmatched junction bases numbered 9, after V lost 10 bases and J lost 6 bases.

V is TRBV18 and J is TRBJ1-1, with 10 bases that match TRBD1. Per the germline V gene, CDR1 is KGHSH and CDR2 is LQKENI. V gave up 4 bases and J gave up 5 bases; unmatched junction bases: 7. The CDR3 has 15 amino acids. The chain's CDR3 is CASSRSDRGQTEAFF. The CDR3 nucleotides read TGTGCCAGCTCACGATCTGACAGGGGGCAAACTGAAGCTTTCTTT.

The V gene is TRBV7-2, the J gene TRBJ1-3; weak D call: TRBD1 (6 bases). CDR1 and CDR2 (germline): SGHTA, FQGNSA. The CDR3 has 15 residues. Trimming pared 3 bases from V and 3 bases from J, leaving 12 bases between. The CDR3 DNA reads TGTGCCAGCAGCTTGGGGGGCCAGGGTGGAAACACCATATATTTT. This translates into CASSLGGQGGNTIYF.

This clone was detected only once. The J gene is TRBJ1-6, the V gene TRBV30, with 8 bases that match TRBD1. Germline assignment: CDR1 GTSNPN and CDR2 SVGIG (reference sequence). CDR3 size: 13 residues. V was pared by 5 bases and J by 13 bases, with 10 bases of the junction left unmatched. The CDR3 nucleotides are TGTGCCTGGTCCGGGACAGGAATAGTCCCCCTCCACTTT. It translates to CAWSGTGIVPLHF.

V gene TRBV28 combines with J gene TRBJ2-7; D gene ambiguous. The germline V and J ends were trimmed by 4 bases and 3 bases, with 19 bases remaining between them. The CDR3 has 16 residues. The germline gives CDR1 MDHEN, CDR2 SYDVKM. CDR3 amino acids: CASSSDKRTPHYEQYF. The CDR3 bases are TGTGCCAGCAGTTCCGACAAGCGTACCCCACACTACGAGCAGTACTTC.

The chain couples TRBV18 to TRBJ2-6; D uncertain. The CDR3 covers 14 residues. The germline V and J ends were trimmed by 8 bases and 0 bases, with 8 bases remaining between them. The germline gives CDR1 KGHSH, CDR2 LQKENI. Here the CDR3 DNA reads TGTGCCAGCCGGTGGGTCTCTGGGGCCAACGTCCTGACTTTC. Its protein is CASRWVSGANVLTF. Full variable domain (rest looked up from reference TRBV18 and TRBJ2-6): NAGVMQNPRHLVRRRGQEARLRCSPMKGHSHVYWYRQLPEEGLKFMVYLQKENIIDESGMPKERFSAEFPKEGPSILRIQQVVRGDSAAYFCASRWVSGANVLTFGAGSRLTVL.

The chain links TRBV7-8 to TRBJ1-5, with 7 bases fitting TRBD1. The V segment lost 4 bases and the J segment 5 bases; nucleotides outside the gene matches: 5. Per the germline V gene, CDR1 is SGHVS and CDR2 is FQNEAQ. The CDR3 extends over 14 amino acids. The CDR3 reads CASSSAGGDQPQHF. In DNA form, the CDR3 reads TGTGCCAGCAGCTCCGCAGGGGGAGATCAGCCCCAGCATTTT.

The chain carries TRBV10-3 and TRBJ1-1, with 8 bases fitting TRBD1. After removal of 7 bases from V and 4 bases from J, the junction contained 14 bases not matched to a gene. The germline CDR1 and CDR2 sequences are ENHRY and SYGVKD. The CDR3 loop spans 16 amino acids. The CDR3 region is CAIMEVKPGGFTEAFF. CDR3 coding DNA: TGTGCCATCATGGAGGTTAAGCCAGGGGGCTTCACTGAAGCTTTCTTT.

This clone showed up just once. The chain uses TRBV5-1 and TRBJ1-2; the D is unclear. CDR1 is SGHRS, CDR2 YFSETQ, per germline. Deletions cut 2 bases from V and 0 bases from J, with 17 bases between. The CDR3 length is 17 residues. The chain's CDR3 is CASSFTTAPLANYGYTF. In DNA form, the CDR3 reads TGCGCCAGCAGCTTTACAACGGCACCCCTAGCTAACTATGGCTACACCTTC.